Sequencing of this TCR beta chain was carried out in a study of patients and donors after allogeneic stem cell transplantation. This clonotype showed up many times. TCRdb recomputed calls from the RT-PCR reads with MiXCR, one row per CDR3 protein. The sample comprises hundreds of thousands of distinct CDR3 sequences, 16% of which are singletons, and less than 9.5% rests with the top ten. The germline V gene encodes CDR1 MGHRA and CDR2 YSYEKL. Trimming took off 1 base at V and 1 base at J, with 4 bases between the two ends. The length of the CDR3 is 13 residues. Sequenced material: blood, either unsorted or a sorted T cell fraction (not recorded which). The chain has TRBV4-1 and TRBJ1-1; D unclear. This clonotype was sampled from a human donor who was either an allogeneic HSCT recipient or a stem cell or donor lymphocyte infusion donor (not recorded which). It is not recorded whose cells these are; they may come from a transplant donor. The CDR3 region is CASSQGTNTEAFF. The CDR3 DNA reads as TGCGCCAGCAGCCAAGGTACGAACACTGAAGCTTTCTTT.